One and the same sample provided the 11 T cell receptor beta chains below, sequenced in a study of CD8 T cells in Susac syndrome. RNA amounts of about 0.5 to 1 ug underwent reverse transcription with random hexamers. Each CDR3 protein gets one entry after TCRdb re-called the immunoSEQ multiplex PCR reads with MiXCR. The sample has about 210,000 distinct CDR3 sequences, approximately 95% seen once. The sample comprised CD4+ T cells from PBMCs. The receptors stem from a human donor with multiple sclerosis.

V is TRBV24-1 and J is TRBJ2-2, with 7 nucleotides matching TRBD1. The ends lost 3 bases at V and 2 bases at J; junction bases unmatched: 5. CDR1 and CDR2 (germline): KGHDR, SFDVKD. This CDR3 has 16 residues. DNA for the CDR3: TGTGCCACCAGTGATCCCGGGACAGACAACACCGGGGAGCTGTTTTTT. Translating it yields CATSDPGTDNTGELFF.

V gene TRBV2 combines with J gene TRBJ2-5, with D possibly being TRBD2 (6 bases). The CDR3 totals 16 residues. Trimming removed 4 bases at V and 1 base at J, with 16 bases between. CDR1 SNHLY and CDR2 FYNNEI come from the germline V gene. This CDR3 reads CASSGPGSRVQETQYF. The CDR3 DNA follows: TGTGCCAGCAGTGGCCCCGGGAGCCGGGTCCAAGAGACCCAGTACTTC.

The rearrangement links TRBV29-1 to TRBJ2-5; the D is unclear. The CDR3 spans 14 residues. From germline, CDR1 is SQVTM and CDR2 ANQGSEA. The V end lost 8 bases, the J end lost 1 base, and 17 bases lay between the germline ends. CDR3 residues: CSLSRGSFQETQYF. As DNA, the CDR3 is TGCAGCCTATCTCGCGGCAGCTTCCAAGAGACCCAGTACTTC. The variable domain in full, with the rest retrieved from reference TRBV29-1 and TRBJ2-5, is SAVISQKPSRDICQRGTSLTIQCQVDSQVTMMFWYRQQPGQSLTLIATANQGSEATYESGFVIDKFPISRPNLTFSTLTVSNMSPEDSSIYLCSLSRGSFQETQYFGPGTRLLVL.

This clonotype appeared once. V usage is TRBV20-1 and J usage is TRBJ2-2, with D hard to call. The CDR3 extends over 13 amino acids. Germline CDR1 is DFQATT and CDR2 is SNEGSKA (reference sequence). The V and J ends lost 5 bases and 3 bases respectively, with 10 bases between them. The CDR3 DNA is TGCAGTGCTCTGGGCGACGACACCGGGGAGCTGTTTTTT. It codes for CSALGDDTGELFF.

V is TRBV20-1 and J is TRBJ2-1; TRBD2 aligns across 7 bases. Germline CDR1 DFQATT, CDR2 SNEGSKA (reference sequence). The CDR3 totals 17 residues. With V trimmed by 0 bases and J by 3 bases, 11 bases remained unmatched. The CDR3 DNA sequence: TGCAGTGCTAGAGACACAAGTAGCGGCGGGAGCTACAATGAGCAGTTCTTC. This gives the protein CSARDTSSGGSYNEQFF.

This clonotype was seen once. The chain couples TRBV30 to TRBJ1-1; D call uncertain. V was pared by 3 bases and J by 8 bases, with 25 bases between. This CDR3 has 16 amino acids. CDR1 and CDR2 (germline): GTSNPN, SVGIG (reference sequence). The CDR3 nucleotides are TGTGCCTGGAGGGCACTGGGCTGGACCGCCGCAACAGAAGCTTTCTTT. It translates to CAWRALGWTAATEAFF.

DNA for the CDR3: TGCAGCGTTGGGTCAGGGAAAGATCAGCCCCAGCATTTT. It translates to CSVGSGKDQPQHF. The rearrangement uses TRBV29-1 and TRBJ1-5; possibly TRBD1 for D (5 bases). Germline values: CDR1 SQVTM, CDR2 ANQGSEA. The CDR3 covers 13 residues. The V end was cut by 4 bases, the J end by 5 bases, with 12 bases between.

This sequence joins TRBV2 and TRBJ1-2; D gene ambiguous. CDR1 SNHLY and CDR2 FYNNEI come from the germline V gene. V dropped 8 bases and J dropped 8 bases, with 18 bases sitting between them. The CDR3 covers 13 residues. In DNA, the CDR3 is TGTGCCAGCTCCATTGACGCGTCATGGGGCTACACCTTC. Amino acids: CASSIDASWGYTF.

The V gene is TRBV6-5, the J gene TRBJ2-7; TRBD1 matches 7 bases. The germline V gene encodes CDR1 MNHEY and CDR2 SVGAGI. Losses at the gene ends were 6 bases for V and 2 bases for J; bases not matched to a gene: 10. The CDR3 runs to 15 residues. CDR3 amino acids: CASSRNLGTAYEQYF. The CDR3 DNA reads TGTGCCAGCAGCCGGAACCTCGGGACAGCCTACGAGCAGTACTTC.

The chain employs TRBV23-1 and TRBJ2-5; 8 nucleotides line up with TRBD1. TRBV23-1 is known as an ORF, though its function is uncertain. Trimming cost V 2 bases and J 7 bases; bases outside gene matches: 18. CDR3 length: 18 amino acids. CDR3 loop: CASSQGPRVTGALRTQYF. In DNA, the CDR3 is TGCGCCAGCAGTCAAGGGCCTCGGGTGACAGGGGCTTTGAGGACCCAGTACTTC.

The rearrangement joins TRBV12-3 or TRBV12-4 to TRBJ2-1; 7 nucleotides match TRBD1. CDR3 size: 13 residues. Trimming took 5 bases from V and 3 from J; bases not matched to a gene: 1. The CDR3 sequence is CASSRDSYNEQFF. CDR3 in DNA: TGTGCCAGCAGTCGGGACAGCTACAATGAGCAGTTCTTC.